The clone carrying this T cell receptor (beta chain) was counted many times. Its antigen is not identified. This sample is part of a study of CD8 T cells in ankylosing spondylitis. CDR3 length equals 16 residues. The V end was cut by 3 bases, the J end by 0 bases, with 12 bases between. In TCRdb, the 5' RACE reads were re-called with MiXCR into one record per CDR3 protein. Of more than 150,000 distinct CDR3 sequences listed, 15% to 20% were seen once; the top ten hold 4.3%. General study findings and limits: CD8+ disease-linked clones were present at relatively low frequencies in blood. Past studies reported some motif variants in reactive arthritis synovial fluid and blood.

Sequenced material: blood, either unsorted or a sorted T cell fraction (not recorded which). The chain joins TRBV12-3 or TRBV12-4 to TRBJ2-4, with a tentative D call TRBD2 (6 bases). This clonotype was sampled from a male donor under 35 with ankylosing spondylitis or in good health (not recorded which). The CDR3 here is CASSLGGALAKNIQYF. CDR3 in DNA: TGTGCCAGCAGTTTGGGCGGGGCGCTAGCCAAAAACATTCAGTACTTC.